This T cell receptor (beta chain) emerged from a study of blood T cell repertoires in COVID-19. Overall study: COVID-19 samples from acute and convalescent phases originated in the United States, Italy and Spain. Sources were T cells, B-cell-depleted T cells, or PBMCs; the material itself was cDNA or gDNA.

This clone was counted a few times. TCRdb's table, derived via immunoSEQ multiplex PCR, lists solely in-frame clones and lacks some. The sample includes about 250,000 clones, around 88% seen only once; the top ten take around 7.9%. CDR1 is SGHNT, CDR2 YENEEA, per germline. The CDR3 sequence is 17 residues long. The V end lost 3 bases, the J end lost 1 base, and 15 bases lay between the germline ends. The chain links TRBV11-3 to TRBJ1-4; unclear D gene. The TCR was taken from a man aged 35-49 years with active or convalescent COVID-19. The sample was peripheral blood. This CDR3 reads CASSLQVAGGTNEKLFF. The CDR3 DNA is TGTGCCAGCAGCTTGCAGGTAGCGGGCGGAACTAATGAAAAACTGTTTTTT. The full variable domain, its missing parts supplied by reference TRBV11-3 and TRBJ1-4, is EAGVVQSPRYKIIEKKQPVAFWCNPISGHNTLYWYLQNLGQGPELLIRYENEEAVDDSQLPKDRFSAERLKGVDSTLKIQPAELGDSAVYLCASSLQVAGGTNEKLFFGSGTQLSVL.